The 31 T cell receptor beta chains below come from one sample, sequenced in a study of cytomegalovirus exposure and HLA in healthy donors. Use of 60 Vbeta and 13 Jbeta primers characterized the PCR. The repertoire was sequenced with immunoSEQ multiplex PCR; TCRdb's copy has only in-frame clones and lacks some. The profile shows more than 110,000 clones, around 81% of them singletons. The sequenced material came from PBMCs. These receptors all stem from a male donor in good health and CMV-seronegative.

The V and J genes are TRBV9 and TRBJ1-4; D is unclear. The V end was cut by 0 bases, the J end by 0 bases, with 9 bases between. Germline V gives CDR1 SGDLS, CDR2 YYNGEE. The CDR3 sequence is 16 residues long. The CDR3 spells CASSVDSFATNEKLFF. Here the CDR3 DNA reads TGTGCCAGCAGCGTAGATTCCTTTGCAACTAATGAAAAACTGTTTTTT.

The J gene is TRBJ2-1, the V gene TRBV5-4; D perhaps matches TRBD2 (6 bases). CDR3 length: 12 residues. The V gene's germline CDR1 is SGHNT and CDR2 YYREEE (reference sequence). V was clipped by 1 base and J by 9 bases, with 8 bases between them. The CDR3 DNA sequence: TGTGCCAGCAGCTTGAACGGGAGTGAGCAGTTCTTC. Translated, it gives CASSLNGSEQFF.

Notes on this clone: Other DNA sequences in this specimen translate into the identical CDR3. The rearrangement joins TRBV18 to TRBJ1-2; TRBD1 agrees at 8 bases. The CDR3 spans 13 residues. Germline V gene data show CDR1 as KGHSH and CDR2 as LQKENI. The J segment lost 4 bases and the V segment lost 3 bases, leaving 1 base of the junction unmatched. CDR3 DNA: TGTGCCAGCTCACCCGACAGGGGCTATGGCTACACCTTC. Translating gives CASSPDRGYGYTF. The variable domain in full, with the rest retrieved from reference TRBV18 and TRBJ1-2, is NAGVMQNPRHLVRRRGQEARLRCSPMKGHSHVYWYRQLPEEGLKFMVYLQKENIIDESGMPKERFSAEFPKEGPSILRIQQVVRGDSAAYFCASSPDRGYGYTFGSGTRLTVV.

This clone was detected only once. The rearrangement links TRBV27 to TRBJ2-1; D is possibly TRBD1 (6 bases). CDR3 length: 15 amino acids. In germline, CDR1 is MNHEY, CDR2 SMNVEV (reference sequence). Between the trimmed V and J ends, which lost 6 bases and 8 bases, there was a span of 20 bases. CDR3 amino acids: CASRRPGTWAYEQFF. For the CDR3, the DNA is TGTGCCAGCAGGAGACCCGGGACATGGGCCTATGAGCAGTTCTTC.

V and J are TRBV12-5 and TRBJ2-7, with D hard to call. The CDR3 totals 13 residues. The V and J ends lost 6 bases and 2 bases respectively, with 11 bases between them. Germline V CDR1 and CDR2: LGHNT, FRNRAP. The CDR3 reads CASGLTRPYEQYF. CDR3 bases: TGTGCTAGTGGCCTCACACGTCCCTACGAGCAGTACTTC.

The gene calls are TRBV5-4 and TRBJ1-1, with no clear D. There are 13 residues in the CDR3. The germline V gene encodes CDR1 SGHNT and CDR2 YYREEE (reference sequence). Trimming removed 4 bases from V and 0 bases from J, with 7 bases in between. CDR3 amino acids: CASSPIMNTEAFF. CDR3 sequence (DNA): TGTGCCAGCAGCCCCATCATGAACACTGAAGCTTTCTTT.

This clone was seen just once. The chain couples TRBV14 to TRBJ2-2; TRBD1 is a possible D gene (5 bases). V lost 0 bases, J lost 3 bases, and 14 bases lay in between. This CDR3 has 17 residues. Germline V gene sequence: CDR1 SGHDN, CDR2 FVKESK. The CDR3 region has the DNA TGTGCCAGCAGCCAAGATCAGGTTTCAGGGCACACCGGGGAGCTGTTTTTT. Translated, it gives CASSQDQVSGHTGELFF.

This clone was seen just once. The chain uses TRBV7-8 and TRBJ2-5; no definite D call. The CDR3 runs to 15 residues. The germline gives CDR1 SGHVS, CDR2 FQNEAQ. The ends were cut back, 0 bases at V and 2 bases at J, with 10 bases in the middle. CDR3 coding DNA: TGTGCCAGCAGCTTAGCCCGACTGATACAAGAGACCCAGTACTTC. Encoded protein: CASSLARLIQETQYF.

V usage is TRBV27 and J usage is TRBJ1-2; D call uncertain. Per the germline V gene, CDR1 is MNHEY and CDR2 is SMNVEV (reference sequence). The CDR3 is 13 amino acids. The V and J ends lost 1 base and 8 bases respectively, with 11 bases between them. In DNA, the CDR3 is TGTGCCAGCAGTTTATATGAGGGTGGAGGCTACACCTTC. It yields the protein CASSLYEGGGYTF.

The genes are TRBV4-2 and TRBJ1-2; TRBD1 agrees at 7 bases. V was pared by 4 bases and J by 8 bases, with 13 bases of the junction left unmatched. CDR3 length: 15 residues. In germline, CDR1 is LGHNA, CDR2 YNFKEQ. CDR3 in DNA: TGTGCCAGCAGCCTTAACCCAGGGGGGCTTTCAGGCTACACCTTC. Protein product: CASSLNPGGLSGYTF.

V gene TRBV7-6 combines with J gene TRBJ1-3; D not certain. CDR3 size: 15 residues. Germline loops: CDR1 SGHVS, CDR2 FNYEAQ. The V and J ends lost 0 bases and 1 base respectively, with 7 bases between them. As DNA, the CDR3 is TGTGCCAGCAGCTTAGCGAGGCGTTCTGGAAACACCATATATTTT. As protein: CASSLARRSGNTIYF.

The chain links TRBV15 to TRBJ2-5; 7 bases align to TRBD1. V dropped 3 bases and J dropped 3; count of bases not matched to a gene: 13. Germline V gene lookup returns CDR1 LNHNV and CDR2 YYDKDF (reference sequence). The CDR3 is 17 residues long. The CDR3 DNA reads TGTGCCACCAGCAGGGGTGGACAGGCTTCGGGTGAAGAGACCCAGTACTTC. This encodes CATSRGGQASGEETQYF.

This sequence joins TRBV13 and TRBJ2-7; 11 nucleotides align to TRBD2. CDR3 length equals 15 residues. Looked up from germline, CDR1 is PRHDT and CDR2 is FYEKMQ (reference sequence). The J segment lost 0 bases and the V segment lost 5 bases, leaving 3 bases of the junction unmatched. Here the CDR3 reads CASSPGLADSYEQYF. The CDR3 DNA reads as TGTGCCAGCAGCCCGGGACTAGCGGACTCCTACGAGCAGTACTTC.

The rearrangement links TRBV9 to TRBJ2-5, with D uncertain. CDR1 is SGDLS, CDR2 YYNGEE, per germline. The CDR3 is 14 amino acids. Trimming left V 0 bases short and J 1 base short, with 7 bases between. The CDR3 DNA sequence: TGTGCCAGCAGCGTAGAGCCGATCCAAGAGACCCAGTACTTC. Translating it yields CASSVEPIQETQYF.

CDR3 coding DNA: TGCGCCAGCAGCTGGGCTAGCGGCCCCAATGAGCAGTTCTTC. Amino acid sequence: CASSWASGPNEQFF. The chain joins TRBV5-1 to TRBJ2-1; 7 bases agree with TRBD2. CDR3 length: 14 amino acids. Germline CDR1 SGHRS, CDR2 YFSETQ. V shed 3 bases and J 6 bases; nucleotides not matched to a gene: 6.

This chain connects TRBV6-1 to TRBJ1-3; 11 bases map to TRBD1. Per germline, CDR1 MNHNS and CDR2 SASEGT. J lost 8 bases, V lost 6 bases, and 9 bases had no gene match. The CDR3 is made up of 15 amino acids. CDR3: CASSQRTGGADTIYF. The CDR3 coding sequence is TGTGCCAGCAGCCAAAGGACAGGGGGCGCCGACACCATATATTTT.

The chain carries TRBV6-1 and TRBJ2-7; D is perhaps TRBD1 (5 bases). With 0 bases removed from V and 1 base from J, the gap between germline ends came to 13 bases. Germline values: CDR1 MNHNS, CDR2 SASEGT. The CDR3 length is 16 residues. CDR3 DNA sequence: TGTGCCAGCAGTGAAGCTGTAGGGGCCAATTCCTACGAGCAGTACTTC. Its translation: CASSEAVGANSYEQYF.

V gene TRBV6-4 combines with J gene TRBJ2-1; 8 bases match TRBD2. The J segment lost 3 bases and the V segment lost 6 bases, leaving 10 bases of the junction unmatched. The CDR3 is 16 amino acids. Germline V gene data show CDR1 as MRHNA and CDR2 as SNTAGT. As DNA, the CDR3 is TGTGCCAGCAGCCCCGGGGGGGTAGCGGGCTACAATGAGCAGTTCTTC. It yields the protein CASSPGGVAGYNEQFF.

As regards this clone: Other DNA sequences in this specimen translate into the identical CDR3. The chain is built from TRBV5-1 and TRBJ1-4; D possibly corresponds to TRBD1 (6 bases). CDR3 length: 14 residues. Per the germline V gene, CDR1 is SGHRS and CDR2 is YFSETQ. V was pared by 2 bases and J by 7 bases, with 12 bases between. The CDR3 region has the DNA TGCGCCAGCAGCTTCGAAAGGGGGGGTGAAAAACTGTTTTTT. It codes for CASSFERGGEKLFF. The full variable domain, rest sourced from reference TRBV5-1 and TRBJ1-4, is KAGVTQTPRYLIKTRGQQVTLSCSPISGHRSVSWYQQTPGQGLQFLFEYFSETQRNKGNFPGRFSGRQFSNSRSEMNVSTLELGDSALYLCASSFERGGEKLFFGSGTQLSVL.

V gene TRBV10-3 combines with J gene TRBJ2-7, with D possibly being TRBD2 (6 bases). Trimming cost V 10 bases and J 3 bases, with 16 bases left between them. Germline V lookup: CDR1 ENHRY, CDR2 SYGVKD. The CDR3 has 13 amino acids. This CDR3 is CATTRGSGYEQYF. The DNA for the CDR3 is TGTGCCACGACTAGGGGTAGCGGCTACGAGCAGTACTTC.

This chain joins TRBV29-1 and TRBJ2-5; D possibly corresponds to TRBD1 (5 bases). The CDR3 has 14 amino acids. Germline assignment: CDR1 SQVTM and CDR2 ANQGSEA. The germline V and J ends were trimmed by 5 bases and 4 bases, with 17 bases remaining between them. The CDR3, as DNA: TGCAGCGTTAGTGTTTTCCCAGGGCCAGAGACCCAGTACTTC. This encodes CSVSVFPGPETQYF.

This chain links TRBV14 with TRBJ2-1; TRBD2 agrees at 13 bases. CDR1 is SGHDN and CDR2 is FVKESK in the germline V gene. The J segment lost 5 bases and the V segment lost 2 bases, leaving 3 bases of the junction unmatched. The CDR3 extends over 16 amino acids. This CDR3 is CASSQIGLAGDNEQFF. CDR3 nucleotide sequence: TGTGCCAGCAGCCAAATTGGACTAGCGGGAGACAATGAGCAGTTCTTC. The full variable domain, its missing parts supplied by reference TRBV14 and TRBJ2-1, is EAGVTQFPSHSVIEKGQTVTLRCDPISGHDNLYWYRRVMGKEIKFLLHFVKESKQDESGMPNNRFLAERTGGTYSTLKVQPAELEDSGVYFCASSQIGLAGDNEQFFGPGTRLTVL.

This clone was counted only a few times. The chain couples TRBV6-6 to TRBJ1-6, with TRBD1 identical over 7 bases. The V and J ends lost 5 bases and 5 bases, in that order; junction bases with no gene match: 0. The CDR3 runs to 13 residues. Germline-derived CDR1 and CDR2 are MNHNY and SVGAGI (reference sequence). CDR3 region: CASSDRDNSPLHF. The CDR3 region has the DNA TGTGCCAGCAGTGACAGGGATAATTCACCCCTCCACTTT.

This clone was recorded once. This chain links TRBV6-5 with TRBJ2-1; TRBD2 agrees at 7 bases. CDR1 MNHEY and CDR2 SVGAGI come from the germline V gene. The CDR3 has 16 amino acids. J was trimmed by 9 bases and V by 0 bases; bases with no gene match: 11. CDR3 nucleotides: TGTGCCAGCAGTTACTCTGCGGGAGTGGGTTCGGGTGAGCAGTTCTTC. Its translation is CASSYSAGVGSGEQFF.

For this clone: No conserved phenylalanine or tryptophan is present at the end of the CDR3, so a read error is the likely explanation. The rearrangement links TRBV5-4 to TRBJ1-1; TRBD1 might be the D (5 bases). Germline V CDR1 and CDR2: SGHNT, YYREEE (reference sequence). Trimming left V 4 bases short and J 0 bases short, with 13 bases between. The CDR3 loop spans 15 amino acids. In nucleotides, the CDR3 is TGTGCCAGCAGCCAAGGTTCGGGGGTGAACACTGAAGCTTTCCTT. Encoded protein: CASSQGSGVNTEAFL.

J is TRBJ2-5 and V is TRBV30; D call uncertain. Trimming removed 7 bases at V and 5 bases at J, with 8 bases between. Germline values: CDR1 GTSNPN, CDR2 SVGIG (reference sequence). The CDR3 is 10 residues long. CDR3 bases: TGTGCCTTCAACGAGGAGACCCAGTACTTC. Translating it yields CAFNEETQYF.

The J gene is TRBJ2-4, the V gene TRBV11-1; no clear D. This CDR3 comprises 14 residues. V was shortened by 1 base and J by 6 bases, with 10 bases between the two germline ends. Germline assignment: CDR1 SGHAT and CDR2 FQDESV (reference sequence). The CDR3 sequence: CASSLVTSGNIQYF. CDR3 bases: TGTGCCAGCAGCTTAGTAACGTCAGGAAACATTCAGTACTTC.

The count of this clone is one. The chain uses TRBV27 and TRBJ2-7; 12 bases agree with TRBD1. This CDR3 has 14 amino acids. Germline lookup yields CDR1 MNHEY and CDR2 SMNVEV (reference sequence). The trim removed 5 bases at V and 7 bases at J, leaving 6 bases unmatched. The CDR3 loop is CASSAGTGGFEQYF. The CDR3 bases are TGTGCCAGCAGTGCCGGGACAGGGGGCTTTGAGCAGTACTTC.

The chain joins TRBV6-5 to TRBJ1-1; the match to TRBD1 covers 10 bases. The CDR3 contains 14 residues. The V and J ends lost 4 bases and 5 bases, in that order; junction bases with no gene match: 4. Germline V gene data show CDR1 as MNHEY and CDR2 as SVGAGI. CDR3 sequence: CASSWTGGETEAFF. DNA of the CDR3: TGTGCCAGCAGTTGGACAGGGGGGGAGACTGAAGCTTTCTTT.

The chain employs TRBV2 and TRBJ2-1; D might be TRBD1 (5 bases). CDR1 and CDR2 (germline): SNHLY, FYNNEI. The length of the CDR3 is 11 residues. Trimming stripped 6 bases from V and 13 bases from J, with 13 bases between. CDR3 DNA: TGTGCCAGCAGCAGACAGTCCACCCAGTTCTTC. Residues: CASSRQSTQFF.

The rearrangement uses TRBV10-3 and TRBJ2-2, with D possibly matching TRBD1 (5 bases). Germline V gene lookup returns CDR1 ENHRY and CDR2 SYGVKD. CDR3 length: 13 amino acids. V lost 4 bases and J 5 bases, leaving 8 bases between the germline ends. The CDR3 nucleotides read TGTGCCATCAGTGGGGGCATTACCGGGGAGCTGTTTTTT. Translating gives CAISGGITGELFF.